This TCR beta chain was captured in a study of blood T cell repertoires in COVID-19. Produced via immunoSEQ multiplex PCR; TCRdb's table is partial and in-frame only. The sample has some 390,000 clones, around 91% seen once. Deletions cut 0 bases from V and 10 bases from J, with 11 bases between. CDR1 is SGDLS and CDR2 is YYNGEE in the germline V gene. The CDR3 runs to 14 residues. The specimen was PBMCs or T cells enriched from blood (not recorded which). The sequence was obtained from a man aged 30 to 45 who had recovered from COVID-19. The chain combines TRBV9 with TRBJ1-6; TRBD1 might be the D (6 bases). The CDR3 loop reads CASSVEGGQSPLHF. The DNA of the CDR3 is TGTGCCAGCAGCGTAGAAGGGGGACAATCACCCCTCCACTTT.